The sequence of this T cell receptor (beta chain) was determined in a study of cytotoxic CD8 clonotypes in ibrutinib-treated CLL. Study-level background: Among responders, roughly 24 were partial and 2 complete; after median roughly 68 months, about 15 stayed remitted and roughly 12 progressed. Mean per-sample yields comprised about 280,000 productive templates and tens of thousands of productive rearrangements. Study conclusions and caveats: The study found baseline clonality above age-matched healthy donors, tracking circulating CD8+ T-cell counts. Sustained-remission patients were sampled at different times than progressing patients were.

The count of this clone is one. The antigen is undetermined. Only in-frame clones appear in the TCRdb table, and some are missing; sequencing was by immunoSEQ multiplex PCR. The sample lists some 130,000 clones, 80% to 90% occurring once. The sample consisted of PBMCs, taken after 24 months of ibrutinib treatment. The TCR originated in a human donor with chronic lymphocytic leukemia.

This CDR3 reads CSVRASGRSYEQYF. CDR3 bases: TGCAGCGTTCGAGCTAGCGGTAGATCCTACGAGCAGTACTTC. J is TRBJ2-7 and V is TRBV29-1; 7 bases fit TRBD2. The CDR3 covers 14 residues. The ends lost 5 bases at V and 1 base at J; junction bases unmatched: 8. Per germline, CDR1 SQVTM and CDR2 ANQGSEA.